Detailed here is one TCR beta chain. This sample was taken from a study of blood T cell repertoires in COVID-19. Study-wide background: PBMCs, B-cell-depleted T cells, or T cells provided the cDNA or gDNA that made up the material.

Per the original data handling: Amplifying reference gene primers gave estimates of nucleated cell counts. Sequencing was performed with immunoSEQ multiplex PCR; in TCRdb, only in-frame clones are kept and a portion is missing. The V and J calls and the clone size are those of that table, but D and trimming were determined from the DNA. In the table there are some 190,000 clones, almost 90% of which are singletons. The V and J ends lost 4 bases and 2 bases respectively, with 7 bases between them. Germline CDR1 reads MRHNA; CDR2 reads SNTAGT. The CDR3 is made up of 13 amino acids. The chain couples TRBV6-4 to TRBJ2-3; possible D gene TRBD2, 5 bases. The receptor was isolated from a man between 18 and 29 years old with active or convalescent COVID-19. Sequencing was carried out using peripheral blood. The CDR3, as DNA: TGTGCCAGCAGTGGAGCGGACACAGATACGCAGTATTTT. It is translated as CASSGADTDTQYF.